This T cell receptor (beta chain) appears in the sequencing data of a study of PD-1 blockade in classical Hodgkin lymphoma. General study results and limits: Baseline TCR diversity was reportedly lower in newly diagnosed patients than healthy donors. Why repertoires differed is undefined; disease activity or prior therapy possibly contributed.

Trimming at V came to 4 bases and at J to 4 bases, leaving 3 bases not matched to a gene. This CDR3 is built from 13 residues. CDR1 is SGHTS and CDR2 is YDEGEE in the germline V gene. Clones were read by immunoSEQ multiplex PCR, and TCRdb kept only the in-frame ones, dropping some. The table shows more than 30,000 clones, with about 88% occurring only once. Of note for this clone: What it binds is unknown.

Specified time point: newly diagnosed, previously untreated cHL patient sample. Thawed PBMCs yielded CD4+ T cells through magnetic negative selection. As a comparison, the study used PBMCs from newly diagnosed, untreated classical Hodgkin lymphoma. This receptor was taken from a human donor with classical Hodgkin lymphoma. This chain links TRBV5-8 with TRBJ2-5; 8 positions agree with TRBD2. Sequencing input: CD4+ T cells from blood. The CDR3 protein is CASSPRGGETQYF. CDR3 DNA: TGTGCCAGCAGCCCCCGGGGGGGAGAGACCCAGTACTTC.